The TCR beta chain described here comes from a study of shared clonotypes between healthy human individuals. V was clipped by 0 bases and J by 3 bases; unmatched bases: 1. CDR1 and CDR2 (germline): SGHRS, YFSETQ. CDR3 length: 14 amino acids. This table comes from immunoSEQ multiplex PCR, and its TCRdb copy is limited to in-frame clones, with some not included. The sample contains about 1.9 million clones, about 94% of which appear only once. General study findings and limits: Among donors, sharing of clonotypes was expected to be affected by sequencing depth. Between a handful of donors, naive CD4 clonotypes were shared at a level of about 5.3%.

As defined, naive CD8 cells were CD45RO-negative and positively selected for CCR7, with terminally differentiated effector memory CD45RA+ cells excluded. For this clone: Antigen unknown.

The TCR originated in a man younger than 35 in good health. Some clones in this sample may be carry-over from other donors' samples. Sequenced input: naive CD8+ T cells from PBMCs. The rearrangement uses TRBV5-1 and TRBJ2-7; 9 bases agree with TRBD1. CDR3 in DNA: TGCGCCAGCAGCTTGGAGGGACAGGGCTACGAGCAGTACTTC. Translated: CASSLEGQGYEQYF. Complete variable domain (other parts from reference TRBV5-1 and TRBJ2-7): KAGVTQTPRYLIKTRGQQVTLSCSPISGHRSVSWYQQTPGQGLQFLFEYFSETQRNKGNFPGRFSGRQFSNSRSEMNVSTLELGDSALYLCASSLEGQGYEQYFGPGTRLTVT.